This section outlines one TCR beta chain sequence together with its context. Trimming stripped 3 bases from V and 0 bases from J, with 8 bases between. Germline assignment: CDR1 LGHDT and CDR2 YNNKEL (reference sequence). CDR3 length: 15 amino acids. These data belong to a study of T cells in Graves' hyperthyroidism and ophthalmopathy. RNA transcripts provided the source from which TCR beta CDR3 regions were amplified. HTBI primers were used for first-round RT-PCR of the TCR CDR3. TCRdb re-analysed the multiplex PCR reads in MiXCR, keeping a single row per CDR3 protein. This sample has more than 500,000 distinct CDR3 sequences, with 40% to 50% found just once. It was uncontrolled infection, other autoimmune disease, pregnancy or lactation that excluded patients.

Material for sequencing was peripheral blood or thyroid tissue (not recorded which). The sequence derives from an adult woman with Graves' disease, either hyperthyroidism or ophthalmopathy (not recorded which). The gene calls are TRBV3-1 and TRBJ1-4, with no clear D. This chain's CDR3 is CASSQMSTTNEKLFF. Written as DNA, the CDR3 is TGTGCCAGCAGCCAGATGTCTACAACTAATGAAAAACTGTTTTTT. Full variable domain (outside the CDR3, taken from reference TRBV3-1 and TRBJ1-4): DTAVSQTPKYLVTQMGNDKSIKCEQNLGHDTMYWYKQDSKKFLKIMFSYNNKELIINETVPNRFSPKSPDKAHLNLHINSLELGDSAVYFCASSQMSTTNEKLFFGSGTQLSVL.